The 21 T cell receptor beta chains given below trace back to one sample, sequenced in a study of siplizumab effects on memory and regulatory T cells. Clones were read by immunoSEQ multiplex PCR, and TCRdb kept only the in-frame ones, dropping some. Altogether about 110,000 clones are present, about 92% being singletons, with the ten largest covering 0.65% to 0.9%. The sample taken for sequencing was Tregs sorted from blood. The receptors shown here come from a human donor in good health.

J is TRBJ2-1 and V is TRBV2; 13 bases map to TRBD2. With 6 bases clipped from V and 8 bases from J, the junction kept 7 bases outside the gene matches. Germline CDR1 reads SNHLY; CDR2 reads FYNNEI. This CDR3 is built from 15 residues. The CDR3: CASRELAGGPDEQFF. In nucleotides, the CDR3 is TGTGCCAGCAGAGAACTAGCGGGAGGGCCGGATGAGCAGTTCTTC.

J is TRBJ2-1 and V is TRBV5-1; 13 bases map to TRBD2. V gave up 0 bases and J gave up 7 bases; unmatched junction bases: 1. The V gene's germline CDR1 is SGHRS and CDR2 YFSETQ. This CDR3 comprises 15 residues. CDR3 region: CASSLGTSGRNEQFF. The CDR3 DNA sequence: TGCGCCAGCAGCTTGGGGACTAGCGGGAGAAATGAGCAGTTCTTC.

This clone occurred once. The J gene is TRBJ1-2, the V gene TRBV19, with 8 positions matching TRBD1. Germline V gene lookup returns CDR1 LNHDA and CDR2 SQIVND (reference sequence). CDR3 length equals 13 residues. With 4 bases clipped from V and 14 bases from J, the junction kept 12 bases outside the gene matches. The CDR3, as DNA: TGTGCCAGTAGTAGTTCGGGACAGGTCATGGTTACCTTC. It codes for CASSSSGQVMVTF.

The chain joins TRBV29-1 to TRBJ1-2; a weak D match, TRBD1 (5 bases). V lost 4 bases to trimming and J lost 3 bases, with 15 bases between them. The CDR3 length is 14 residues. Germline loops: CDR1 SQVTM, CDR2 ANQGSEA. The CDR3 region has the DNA TGCAGCGTTGTAGGCCAGGGAGGCGACTATGGCTACACCTTC. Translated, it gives CSVVGQGGDYGYTF. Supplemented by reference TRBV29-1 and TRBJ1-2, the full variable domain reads SAVISQKPSRDICQRGTSLTIQCQVDSQVTMMFWYRQQPGQSLTLIATANQGSEATYESGFVIDKFPISRPNLTFSTLTVSNMSPEDSSIYLCSVVGQGGDYGYTFGSGTRLTVV.

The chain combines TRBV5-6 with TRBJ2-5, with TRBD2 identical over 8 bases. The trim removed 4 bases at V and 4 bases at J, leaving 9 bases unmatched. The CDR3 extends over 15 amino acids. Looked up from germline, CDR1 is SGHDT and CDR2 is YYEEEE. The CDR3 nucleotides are TGTGCCAGCAGCGATGACAGCGGGGGAGGAGAGACCCAGTACTTC. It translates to CASSDDSGGGETQYF. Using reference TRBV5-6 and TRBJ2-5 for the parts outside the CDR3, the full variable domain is DAGVTQSPTHLIKTRGQQVTLRCSPKSGHDTVSWYQQALGQGPQFIFQYYEEEERQRGNFPDRFSGHQFPNYSSELNVNALLLGDSALYLCASSDDSGGGETQYFGPGTRLLVL.

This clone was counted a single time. CDR3: CASSPLGQSSTDTQYF. The CDR3 DNA is TGTGCCAGCTCACCCCTGGGACAGTCTAGCACAGATACGCAGTATTTT. This chain uses TRBV18 with TRBJ2-3, with TRBD1 matching over 7 bases. There are 16 residues in the CDR3. Losses at the gene ends were 3 bases for V and 0 bases for J; bases not matched to a gene: 6. Germline V lookup: CDR1 KGHSH, CDR2 LQKENI.

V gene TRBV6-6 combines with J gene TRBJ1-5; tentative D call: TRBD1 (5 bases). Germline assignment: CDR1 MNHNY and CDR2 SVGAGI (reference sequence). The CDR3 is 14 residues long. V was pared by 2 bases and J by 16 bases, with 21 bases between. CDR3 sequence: CASSYQGIGLSGHF. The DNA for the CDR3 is TGTGCCAGCAGTTACCAGGGAATTGGGTTATCGGGACATTTT.

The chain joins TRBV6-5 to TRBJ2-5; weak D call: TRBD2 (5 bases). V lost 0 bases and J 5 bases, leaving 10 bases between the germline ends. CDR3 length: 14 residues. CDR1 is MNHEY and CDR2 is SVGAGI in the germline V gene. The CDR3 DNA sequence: TGTGCCAGCAGTTACTCGAGTGGGAGTGAGACCCAGTACTTC. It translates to CASSYSSGSETQYF.

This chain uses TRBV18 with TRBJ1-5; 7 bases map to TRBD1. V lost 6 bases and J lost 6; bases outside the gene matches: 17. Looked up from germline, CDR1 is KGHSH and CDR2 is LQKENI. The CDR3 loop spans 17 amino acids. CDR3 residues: CASSSTQGGVLGQPQHF. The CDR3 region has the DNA TGTGCCAGCTCGTCGACTCAGGGGGGAGTGTTAGGTCAGCCCCAGCATTTT.

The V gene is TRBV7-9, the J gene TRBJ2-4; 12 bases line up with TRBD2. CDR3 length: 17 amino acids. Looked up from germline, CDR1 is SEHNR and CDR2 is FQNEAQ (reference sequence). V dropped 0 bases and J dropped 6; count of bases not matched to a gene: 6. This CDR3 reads CASSLAPSGGAGNIQYF. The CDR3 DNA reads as TGTGCCAGCAGCTTAGCGCCTAGCGGGGGGGCCGGAAACATTCAGTACTTC.

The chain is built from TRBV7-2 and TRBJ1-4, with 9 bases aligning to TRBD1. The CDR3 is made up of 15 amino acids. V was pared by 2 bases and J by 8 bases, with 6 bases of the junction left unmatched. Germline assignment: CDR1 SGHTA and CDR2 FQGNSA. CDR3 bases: TGTGCCAGCAGCTTAAGGGACAGGGTGTCCGAAAAACTGTTTTTT. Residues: CASSLRDRVSEKLFF.

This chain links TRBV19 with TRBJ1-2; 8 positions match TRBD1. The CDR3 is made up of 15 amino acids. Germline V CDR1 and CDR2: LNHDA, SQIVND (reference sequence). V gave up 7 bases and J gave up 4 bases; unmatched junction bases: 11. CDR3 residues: CASTTSGTGSYGYTF. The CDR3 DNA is TGTGCCAGTACCACATCCGGGACAGGAAGCTATGGCTACACCTTC.

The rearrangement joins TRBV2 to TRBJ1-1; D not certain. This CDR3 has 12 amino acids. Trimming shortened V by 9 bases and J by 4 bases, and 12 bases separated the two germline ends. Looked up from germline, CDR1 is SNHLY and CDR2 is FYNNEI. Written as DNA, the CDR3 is TGTGCCAGTAAGGAGGTCGGCACTGAAGCTTTCTTT. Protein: CASKEVGTEAFF.

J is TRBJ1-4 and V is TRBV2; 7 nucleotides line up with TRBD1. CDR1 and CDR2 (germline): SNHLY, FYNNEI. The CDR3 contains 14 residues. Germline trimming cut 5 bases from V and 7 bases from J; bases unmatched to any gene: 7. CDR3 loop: CASSRDRVLEKLFF. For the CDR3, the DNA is TGTGCCAGCAGTCGCGACAGGGTCCTTGAAAAACTGTTTTTT.

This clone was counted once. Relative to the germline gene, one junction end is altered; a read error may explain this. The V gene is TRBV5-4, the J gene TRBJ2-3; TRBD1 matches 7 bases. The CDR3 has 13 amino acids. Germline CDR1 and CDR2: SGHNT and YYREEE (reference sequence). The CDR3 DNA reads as TGTGCCAGCAGCATAGACCGTCGATCGTCAGGGGGTTTT. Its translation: CASSIDRRSSGGF.

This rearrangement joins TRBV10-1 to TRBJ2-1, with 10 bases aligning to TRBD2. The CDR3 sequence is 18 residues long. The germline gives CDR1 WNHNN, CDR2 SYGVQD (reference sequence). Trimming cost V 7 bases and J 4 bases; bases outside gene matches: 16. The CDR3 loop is CASNTASGRFPGYNEQFF. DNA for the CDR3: TGCGCCAGCAATACAGCTAGCGGGAGATTTCCTGGGTACAATGAGCAGTTCTTC.

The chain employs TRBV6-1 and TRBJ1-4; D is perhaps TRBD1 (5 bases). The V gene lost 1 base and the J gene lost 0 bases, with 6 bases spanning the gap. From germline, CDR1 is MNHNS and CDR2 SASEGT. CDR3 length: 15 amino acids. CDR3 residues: CASSEGGATNEKLFF. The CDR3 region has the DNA TGTGCCAGCAGTGAAGGGGGGGCAACTAATGAAAAACTGTTTTTT.

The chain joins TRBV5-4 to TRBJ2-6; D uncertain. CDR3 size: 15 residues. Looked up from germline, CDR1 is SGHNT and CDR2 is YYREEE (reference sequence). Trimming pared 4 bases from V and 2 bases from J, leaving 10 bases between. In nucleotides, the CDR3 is TGTGCCAGCAGCACTTCGGGCCCTGGGGCCAACGTCCTGACTTTC. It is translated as CASSTSGPGANVLTF.

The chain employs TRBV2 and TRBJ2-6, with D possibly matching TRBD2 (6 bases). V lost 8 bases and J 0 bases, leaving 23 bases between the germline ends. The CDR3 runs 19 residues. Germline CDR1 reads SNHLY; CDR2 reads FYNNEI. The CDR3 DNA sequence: TGTGCCAGCCGATTGGACGGGGGTGGAGTCTCCTCTGGGGCCAACGTCCTGACTTTC. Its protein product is CASRLDGGGVSSGANVLTF.

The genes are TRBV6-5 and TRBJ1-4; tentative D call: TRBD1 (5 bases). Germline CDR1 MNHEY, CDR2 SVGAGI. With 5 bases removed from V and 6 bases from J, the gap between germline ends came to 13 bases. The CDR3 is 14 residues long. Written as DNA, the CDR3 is TGTGCCAGCAGTCGGGACCCAGGAGATGAAAAACTGTTTTTT. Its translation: CASSRDPGDEKLFF.

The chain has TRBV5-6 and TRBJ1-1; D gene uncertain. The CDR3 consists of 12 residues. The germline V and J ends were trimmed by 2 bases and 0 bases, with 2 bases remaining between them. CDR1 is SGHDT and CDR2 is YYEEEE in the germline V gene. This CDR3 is CASSFLNTEAFF. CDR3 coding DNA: TGTGCCAGCAGCTTTCTGAACACTGAAGCTTTCTTT.